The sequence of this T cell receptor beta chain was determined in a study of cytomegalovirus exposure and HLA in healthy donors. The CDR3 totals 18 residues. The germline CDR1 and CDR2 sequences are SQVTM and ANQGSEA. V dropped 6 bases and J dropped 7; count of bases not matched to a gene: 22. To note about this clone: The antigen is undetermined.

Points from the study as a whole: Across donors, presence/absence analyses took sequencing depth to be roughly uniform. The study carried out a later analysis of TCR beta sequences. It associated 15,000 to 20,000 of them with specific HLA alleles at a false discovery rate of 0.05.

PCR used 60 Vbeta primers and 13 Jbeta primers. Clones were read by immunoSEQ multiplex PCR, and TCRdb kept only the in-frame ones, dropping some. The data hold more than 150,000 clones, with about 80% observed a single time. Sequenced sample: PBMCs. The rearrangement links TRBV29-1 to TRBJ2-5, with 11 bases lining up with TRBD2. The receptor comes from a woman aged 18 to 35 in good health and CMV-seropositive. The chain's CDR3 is CSVGLLAGEKDPRGTQYF. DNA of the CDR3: TGCAGCGTAGGATTACTAGCGGGGGAGAAAGATCCAAGGGGGACCCAGTACTTC.